Sequencing of this T cell receptor beta chain was carried out in a study of glioma-infiltrating T cells. About the research overall: Sequencing aimed for about 4.5- to 10-fold coverage of about a million peripheral T cells. Study results and caveats: Non-neoplastic patients had below-expected tissue-blood divergence, while all gliomas exceeded expectation.

CDR3 length: 14 amino acids. Germline V gene data show CDR1 as MNHNS and CDR2 as SASEGT. V lost 7 bases and J 0 bases, leaving 13 bases between the germline ends. In this sample, this clonotype turned up a few times. The target antigen is unknown. Using RNA template, CDR3s of TCR alpha and beta were amplified with iRepertoire arm-PCR. Each CDR3 protein is one row after TCRdb ran MiXCR on the multiplex PCR reads. The repertoire holds approximately 400,000 distinct CDR3 sequences, about 40% seen once, with more than 10% in the top ten. The chain links TRBV6-1 to TRBJ2-7; no clear D gene. The clonotype comes from a human donor with low-grade glioma or glioblastoma, undergoing nonglioma brain surgery, or in good health (not recorded which). The sample comprised glioma tissue, nonneoplastic brain tissue, or PBMCs (not recorded which). The CDR3 DNA sequence: TGTGCCAGCAAATATGTAGAAAGCTCCTACGAGCAGTACTTC. It encodes CASKYVESSYEQYF.